The rows below give T cell receptor beta chains drawn from one sample of a study of cytomegalovirus exposure and HLA in healthy donors. The repertoire was sequenced with immunoSEQ multiplex PCR; TCRdb's copy has only in-frame clones and lacks some. The sample gives approximately 200,000 clones, over 75% of which show up once; roughly 0.098% is in the top ten. Sequenced: PBMCs. Receptors were obtained from a boy aged 2-15 years in good health and CMV-seronegative. Each CDR3 is given with its conserved first and last residue. A D gene is named only where the DNA matches it firmly. The listing skips clone size in some rows; elsewhere it reads once, few, many or a size class.

>TRBD1|TRBV19|-|TRBJ1-2
TGTGCCAGTAGTATGGCGAAGGGAAACAGGGGAACCTCTTATGGCTACACCTTC
CASSMAKGNRGTSYGYTF
>TRBD1|TRBV10-3|once|TRBJ1-2
TGTGCCATCAGGACAACAGGGGACAGGGGTGGCTACACCTTC
CAIRTTGDRGGYTF
>-|TRBV11-2|few|TRBJ2-1
TGTGCCAGCAGGTTGGGGCGTATCGATGAGCAGTTCTTC
CASRLGRIDEQFF
>-|TRBV5-1|few|TRBJ1-1
TGCGCCAGCAGCTTGGCAGGGAACACTGAAGCTTTCTTT
CASSLAGNTEAFF
>-|TRBV4-2|-|TRBJ2-5
TGTGCCAGCAGCCAAGATCTCCCAGCTAGTCGGGAGACCCAGTACTTC
CASSQDLPASRETQYF
>-|TRBV7-2|-|TRBJ2-4
TGTGCCAGCAGCTTAGATAGAGAAAACATTCAGTACTTC
CASSLDRENIQYF
>-|TRBV18|-|TRBJ1-1
TGTGCCAGCTCACGCGCCCCCCTGAACAGGGTGTCGGACACTGAAGCTTTCTTT
CASSRAPLNRVSDTEAFF
>-|TRBV19|few|TRBJ1-1
TGTGCCAGTAAACAGGGAATGAAGAACACTGAAGCTTTCTTT
CASKQGMKNTEAFF
>-|TRBV7-9|-|TRBJ2-2
TGTGCCAGCAGCTTAGACCCCGCAGGGTTAAGCGGGGAGCTGTTTTTT
CASSLDPAGLSGELFF
>-|TRBV7-2|-|TRBJ1-5
TGTGCCAGCAGCTTAGGGGGGCAAGGGCCCCAGCATTTT
CASSLGGQGPQHF
>-|TRBV29-1|few|TRBJ1-3
TGCAGTGCCACAGGTCCTGGAAACACCATATATTTT
CSATGPGNTIYF